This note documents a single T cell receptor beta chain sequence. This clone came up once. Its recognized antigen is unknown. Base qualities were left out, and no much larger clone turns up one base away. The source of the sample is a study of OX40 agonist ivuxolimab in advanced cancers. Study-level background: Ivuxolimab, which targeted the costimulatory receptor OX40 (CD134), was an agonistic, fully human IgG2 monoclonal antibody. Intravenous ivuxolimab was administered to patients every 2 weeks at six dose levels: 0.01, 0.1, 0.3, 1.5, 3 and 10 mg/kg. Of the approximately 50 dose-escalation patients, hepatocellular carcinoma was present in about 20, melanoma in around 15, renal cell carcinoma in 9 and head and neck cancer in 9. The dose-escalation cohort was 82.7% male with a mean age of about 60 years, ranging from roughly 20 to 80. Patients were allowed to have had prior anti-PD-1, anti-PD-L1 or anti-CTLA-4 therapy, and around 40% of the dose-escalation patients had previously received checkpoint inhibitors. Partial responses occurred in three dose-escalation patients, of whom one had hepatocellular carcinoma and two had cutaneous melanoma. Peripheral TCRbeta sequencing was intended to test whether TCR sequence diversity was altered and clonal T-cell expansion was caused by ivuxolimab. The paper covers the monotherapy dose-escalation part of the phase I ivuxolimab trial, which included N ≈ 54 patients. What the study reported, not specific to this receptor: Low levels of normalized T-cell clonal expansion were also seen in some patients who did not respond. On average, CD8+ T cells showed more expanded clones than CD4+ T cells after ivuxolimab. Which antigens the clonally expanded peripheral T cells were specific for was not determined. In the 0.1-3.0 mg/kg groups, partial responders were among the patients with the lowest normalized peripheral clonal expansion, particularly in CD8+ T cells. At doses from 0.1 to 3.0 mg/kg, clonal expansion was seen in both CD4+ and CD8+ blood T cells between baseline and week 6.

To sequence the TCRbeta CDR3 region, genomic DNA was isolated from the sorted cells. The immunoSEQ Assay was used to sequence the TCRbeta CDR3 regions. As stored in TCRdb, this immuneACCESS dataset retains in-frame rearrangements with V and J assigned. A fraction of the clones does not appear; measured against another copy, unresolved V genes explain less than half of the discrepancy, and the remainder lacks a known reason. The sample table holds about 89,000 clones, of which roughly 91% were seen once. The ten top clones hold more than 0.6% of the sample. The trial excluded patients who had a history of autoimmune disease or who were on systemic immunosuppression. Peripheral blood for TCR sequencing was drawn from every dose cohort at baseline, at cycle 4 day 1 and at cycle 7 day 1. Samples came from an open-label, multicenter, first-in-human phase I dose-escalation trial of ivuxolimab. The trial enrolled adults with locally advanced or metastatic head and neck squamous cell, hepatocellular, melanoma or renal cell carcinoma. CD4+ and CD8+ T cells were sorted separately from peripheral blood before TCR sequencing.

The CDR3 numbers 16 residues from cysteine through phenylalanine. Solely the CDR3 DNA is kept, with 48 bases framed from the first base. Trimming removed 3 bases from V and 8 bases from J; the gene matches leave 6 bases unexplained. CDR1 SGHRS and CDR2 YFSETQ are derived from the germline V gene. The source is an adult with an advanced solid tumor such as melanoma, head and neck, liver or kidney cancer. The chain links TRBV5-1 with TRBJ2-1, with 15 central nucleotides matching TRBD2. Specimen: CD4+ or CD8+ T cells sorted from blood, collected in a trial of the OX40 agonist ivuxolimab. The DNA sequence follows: TGCGCCAGCAGCTACGGACTAGCGGGAGGGCGTGATGAGCAGTTCTTC. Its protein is CASSYGLAGGRDEQFF. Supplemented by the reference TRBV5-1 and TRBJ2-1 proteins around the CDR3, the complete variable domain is KAGVTQTPRYLIKTRGQQVTLSCSPISGHRSVSWYQQTPGQGLQFLFEYFSETQRNKGNFPGRFSGRQFSNSRSEMNVSTLELGDSALYLCASSYGLAGGRDEQFFGPGTRLTVL.